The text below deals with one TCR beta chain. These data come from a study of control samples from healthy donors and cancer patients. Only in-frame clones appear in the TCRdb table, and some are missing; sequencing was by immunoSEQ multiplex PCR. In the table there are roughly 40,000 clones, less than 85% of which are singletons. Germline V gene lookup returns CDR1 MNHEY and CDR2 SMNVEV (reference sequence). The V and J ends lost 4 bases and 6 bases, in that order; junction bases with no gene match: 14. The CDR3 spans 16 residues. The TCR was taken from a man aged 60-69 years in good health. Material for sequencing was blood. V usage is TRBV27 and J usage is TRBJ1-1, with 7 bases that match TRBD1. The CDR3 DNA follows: TGTGCCAGCAGTTCAAGGAAGACAGGGAGGTCTTCTGAAGCTTTCTTT. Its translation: CASSSRKTGRSSEAFF.